This entry lists 8 T cell receptor beta chains sequenced from one sample in a study of blood T cell repertoires in COVID-19. Assay: immunoSEQ multiplex PCR; the TCRdb copy retains only in-frame clones and omits some. There are about 140,000 clones in the sample; around 83% occur only once, and 8.9% lies in the top ten. The specimen was peripheral blood. These receptors all come from a young man with COVID-19, enrolled during active disease.

The chain joins TRBV18 to TRBJ1-2, with 7 bases that match TRBD1. J gave up 4 bases and V 2 bases, and 7 bases lay outside the gene matches. Germline loops: CDR1 KGHSH, CDR2 LQKENI. The length of the CDR3 is 15 residues. The CDR3 DNA follows: TGTGCCAGCTCACCAGGAGACAGGGCCTTCTATGGCTACACCTTC. Amino acid sequence: CASSPGDRAFYGYTF.

The genes are TRBV12-3 or TRBV12-4 and TRBJ1-2; 7 bases match TRBD1. J gave up 7 bases and V 6 bases, and 8 bases lay outside the gene matches. The CDR3 has 13 residues. The CDR3 DNA is TGTGCCAGCAGGCCGACAGGGATCTCTGGCTACACCTTC. It codes for CASRPTGISGYTF.

This clone occurred once. The chain has TRBV5-4 and TRBJ1-2; weak D call: TRBD1 (6 bases). The CDR3 has 16 amino acids. Between the trimmed V and J ends, which lost 0 bases and 8 bases, there was a span of 20 bases. Germline loops: CDR1 SGHNT, CDR2 YYREEE (reference sequence). The CDR3 reads CASSLARTASGRGYTF. CDR3 in DNA: TGTGCCAGCAGCTTGGCCAGGACAGCTTCGGGTCGGGGCTACACCTTC.

This chain joins TRBV28 and TRBJ1-5; the match to TRBD1 covers 10 bases. Germline V gene sequence: CDR1 MDHEN, CDR2 SYDVKM. The CDR3 is made up of 15 amino acids. V trimming: 5 bases; J trimming: 7 bases; junction bases outside the gene matches: 8. CDR3 in amino acids: CASSDRGRSGQPQHF. The DNA of the CDR3 is TGTGCCAGCAGTGACAGGGGGCGCTCAGGACAGCCCCAGCATTTT.

Only a few counts were recorded for this clone. The rearrangement links TRBV2 to TRBJ1-2; 7 positions match TRBD1. The junction had 9 bases not matched to a gene; V was cut back by 6 bases and J by 5 bases. This CDR3 has 14 amino acids. Germline V lookup: CDR1 SNHLY, CDR2 FYNNEI. The CDR3: CASSGEGARYGYTF. In DNA, the CDR3 is TGTGCCAGCAGCGGAGAGGGGGCGCGGTATGGCTACACCTTC.

This clone has just one count. This sequence joins TRBV2 and TRBJ2-3; 11 nucleotides agree with TRBD2. The CDR3 is made up of 18 amino acids. Germline CDR1 and CDR2: SNHLY and FYNNEI. Losses at the gene ends were 8 bases for V and 2 bases for J; bases not matched to a gene: 15. The CDR3 sequence: CASGRGTSGFLATDTQYF. The CDR3 region has the DNA TGTGCCAGCGGGAGAGGGACTAGCGGTTTTCTAGCCACAGATACGCAGTATTTT.

This chain links TRBV12-3 or TRBV12-4 with TRBJ2-1; tentatively, D is TRBD2 (6 bases). V was clipped by 3 bases and J by 9 bases, with 9 bases between them. The CDR3 extends over 12 amino acids. CDR3 coding DNA: TGTGCCAGCAGTTTTAGCGGCACTGAGCAGTTCTTC. Protein: CASSFSGTEQFF.

The chain employs TRBV11-2 and TRBJ1-3, with no clear D. Germline V lookup: CDR1 SGHAT, CDR2 FQNNGV. V shed 3 bases and J shed 0 bases, with 9 bases lying between them. CDR3 length: 15 amino acids. CDR3 in amino acids: CASSFLMSSGNTIYF. For the CDR3, the DNA is TGTGCCAGCAGCTTCCTGATGAGCTCTGGAAACACCATATATTTT.